These 2 T cell receptor beta chains share one sample of origin, sequenced in a study of blood T cell repertoires in COVID-19. Data came from immunoSEQ multiplex PCR; TCRdb stores just in-frame clones and leaves some out. The sample shows around 120,000 clones, around nine tenths of them seen only once. The sequenced sample was peripheral blood. Receptor source: a man aged 60 to 75 with COVID-19, enrolled during active disease.

This chain links TRBV18 with TRBJ1-1; a weak D match, TRBD1 (5 bases). CDR1 and CDR2 from the germline V gene are KGHSH and LQKENI. Deletions cut 2 bases from V and 4 bases from J, with 8 bases between. CDR3 length equals 13 residues. The CDR3 region has the DNA TGTGCCAGCTCACCAGCCGGGGGCACTGAAGCTTTCTTT. Protein: CASSPAGGTEAFF.

The gene calls are TRBV7-3 and TRBJ1-5; 7 bases align to TRBD1. This CDR3 has 14 amino acids. The germline V gene encodes CDR1 SGHTA and CDR2 FQGTGA. J lost 3 bases, V lost 5 bases, and 4 bases had no gene match. For the CDR3, the DNA is TGTGCCAGCAGCCCTGGGACAGACAATCAGCCCCAGCATTTT. It encodes CASSPGTDNQPQHF.